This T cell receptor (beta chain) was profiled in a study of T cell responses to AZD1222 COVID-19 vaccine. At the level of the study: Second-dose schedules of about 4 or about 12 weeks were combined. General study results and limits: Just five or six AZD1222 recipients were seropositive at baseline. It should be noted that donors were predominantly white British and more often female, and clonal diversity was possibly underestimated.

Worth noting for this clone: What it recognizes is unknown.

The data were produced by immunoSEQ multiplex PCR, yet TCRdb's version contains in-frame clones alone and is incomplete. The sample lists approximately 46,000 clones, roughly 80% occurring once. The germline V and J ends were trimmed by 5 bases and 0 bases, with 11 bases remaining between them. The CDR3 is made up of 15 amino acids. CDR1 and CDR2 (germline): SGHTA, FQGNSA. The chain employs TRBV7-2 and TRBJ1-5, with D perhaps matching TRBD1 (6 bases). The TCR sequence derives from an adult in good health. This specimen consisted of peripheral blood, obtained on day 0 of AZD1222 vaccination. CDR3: CASSPGGLSNQPQHF. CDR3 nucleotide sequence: TGTGCCAGCAGCCCCGGGGGGCTTAGCAATCAGCCCCAGCATTTT. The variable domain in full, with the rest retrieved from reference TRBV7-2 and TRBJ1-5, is GAGVSQSPSNKVTEKGKDVELRCDPISGHTALYWYRQSLGQGLEFLIYFQGNSAPDKSGLPSDRFSAERTGGSVSTLTIQRTQQEDSAVYLCASSPGGLSNQPQHFGDGTRLSIL.